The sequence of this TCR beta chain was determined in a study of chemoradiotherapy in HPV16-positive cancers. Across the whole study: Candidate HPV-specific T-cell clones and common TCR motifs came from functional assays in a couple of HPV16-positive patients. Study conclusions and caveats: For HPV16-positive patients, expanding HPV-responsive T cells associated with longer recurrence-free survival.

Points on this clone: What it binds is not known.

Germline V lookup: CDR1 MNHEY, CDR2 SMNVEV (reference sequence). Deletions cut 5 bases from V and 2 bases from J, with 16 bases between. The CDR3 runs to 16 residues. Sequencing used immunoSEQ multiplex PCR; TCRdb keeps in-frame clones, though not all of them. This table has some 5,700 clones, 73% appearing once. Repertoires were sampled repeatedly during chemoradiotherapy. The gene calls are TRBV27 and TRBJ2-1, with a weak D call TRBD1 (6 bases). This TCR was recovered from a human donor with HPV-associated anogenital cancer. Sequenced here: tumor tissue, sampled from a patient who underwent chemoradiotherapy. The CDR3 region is CASSPYHGQTYNEQFF. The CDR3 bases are TGTGCCAGCAGTCCATACCACGGACAGACCTACAATGAGCAGTTCTTC.